Presented here are 21 T cell receptor beta chains from one specimen sequenced in a study of graft-versus-host responses after intestinal transplantation (dated by TCRdb to about 2021). Libraries were built with the immunoSEQ multiplex PCR assay. Entries here come from immuneACCESS through TCRdb and include only in-frame sequences with V and J called. Some clones fail to appear in such tables; in the studies checked, an unresolved V gene covers under half of the shortfall, and the cause of the remainder is unknown. This sample holds around 19,000 clones; around 39% were observed only once. The top ten clonotypes cover approximately 0.97% of the sample. Reading the label with the study, this specimen's time point is: cells obtained before transplantation from donor or recipient. The input for sequencing was alloreactive CD4+ T cells from a mixed lymphocyte reaction culture, taken before intestinal transplant. What the cell subset or site label conveys for this sample: CFSE-low proliferating T cells sorted from approximately 6-day pre-transplant mixed lymphocyte reaction (GvH or HvG direction). Every receptor here comes from a human patient who received an intestinal transplant.

This clone is termed medium-sized (0.01 to 0.1%). V usage is TRBV4-2 and J usage is TRBJ2-1, with 9 bases lining up with TRBD2. The germline V gene encodes CDR1 LGHNA and CDR2 YNFKEQ. This CDR3 region has 17 residues. Trimming cost V 4 bases and J 4 bases; bases outside gene matches: 11. In DNA form, the CDR3 reads TGTGCCAGCAGCCGCTCTTCGGGGCGGGGGGGGTACAATGAGCAGTTCTTC. This translates into CASSRSSGRGGYNEQFF.

V gene TRBV5-5 combines with J gene TRBJ2-7; perhaps TRBD1 as D (8 bases). Trimming removed 0 bases at V and 3 bases at J, with 22 bases between. The germline V gene encodes CDR1 SGHKS and CDR2 YYEKEE (reference sequence). The CDR3 totals 18 residues. In DNA form, the CDR3 reads TGTGCCAGCAGCTTGGTGGTGGGGGGGACAGGTTCCTTCTACGAGCAGTACTTC. It is translated as CASSLVVGGTGSFYEQYF.

A few counts support this clone. The chain links TRBV19 to TRBJ2-1, with D perhaps being TRBD1 or TRBD2 (5 bases each). CDR1 and CDR2 from the germline V gene are LNHDA and SQIVND (reference sequence). Trimming pared 4 bases from V and 12 bases from J, leaving 19 bases between. This CDR3 has 14 residues. CDR3 sequence reads: CASSSRDGYSGQFF. CDR3 DNA: TGTGCCAGTAGTAGTAGGGACGGCTACAGTGGGCAGTTCTTC.

The chain has TRBV5-1 and TRBJ2-1; D is perhaps TRBD2 (5 bases). The CDR3 sequence is 16 residues long. CDR1 is SGHRS and CDR2 is YFSETQ in the germline V gene. The V end lost 4 bases, the J end lost 6 bases, and 20 bases lay between the germline ends. CDR3 DNA sequence: TGCGCCAGCAGCCCCACGGCACTAGTGGTTATCAATGAGCAGTTCTTC. Translating gives CASSPTALVVINEQFF.

This clone was found once. DNA of the CDR3: TGTGCCAGTAGTATCAGGGCAACTAATGAAAAACTGTTTTTT. Its protein is CASSIRATNEKLFF. The chain links TRBV19 to TRBJ1-4, with D possibly matching TRBD1 (5 bases). Deletions cut 3 bases from V and 0 bases from J, with 5 bases between. Germline V gene data show CDR1 as LNHDA and CDR2 as SQIVND (reference sequence). The CDR3 is 14 residues long. The full variable domain, rest sourced from reference TRBV19 and TRBJ1-4, is DGGITQSPKYLFRKEGQNVTLSCEQNLNHDAMYWYRQDPGQGLRLIYYSQIVNDFQKGDIAEGYSVSREKKESFPLTVTSAQKNPTAFYLCASSIRATNEKLFFGSGTQLSVL.

The chain links TRBV5-5 to TRBJ2-2; TRBD1 aligns across 9 bases. Germline V lookup: CDR1 SGHKS, CDR2 YYEKEE (reference sequence). The CDR3 loop spans 15 amino acids. V shed 3 bases and J 1 base; nucleotides not matched to a gene: 1. The CDR3 sequence: CASSWGQGNTGELFF. The CDR3, as DNA: TGTGCCAGCAGCTGGGGACAGGGGAACACCGGGGAGCTGTTTTTT.

The chain uses TRBV28 and TRBJ2-7; 7 positions agree with TRBD2. The CDR3 sequence is 14 residues long. The V and J ends lost 8 bases and 5 bases, in that order; junction bases with no gene match: 12. Germline assignment: CDR1 MDHEN and CDR2 SYDVKM. CDR3: CASSDGGVLDEQYF. Written as DNA, the CDR3 is TGTGCCAGCTCCGATGGGGGGGTATTGGACGAGCAGTACTTC.

This clone was counted a few times. An end of the junction differs from the germline gene, which may be a read error. CDR3 nucleotides: TGCGCCAGCAGTTTGGGCGAACGGATCAATGGCTACACCTTC. Translated, it gives CASSLGERINGYTF. The gene calls are TRBV5-1 and TRBJ1-2; no clear D gene. The germline CDR1 and CDR2 sequences are SGHRS and YFSETQ. The CDR3 sequence is 14 residues long.

This clone came up a few times. This chain uses TRBV7-9 with TRBJ2-7; D is ambiguous. The CDR3 is 13 amino acids. Between the trimmed V and J ends, which lost 3 bases and 2 bases, there was a span of 8 bases. Germline V gives CDR1 SEHNR, CDR2 FQNEAQ (reference sequence). CDR3 in amino acids: CASSFERPYEQYF. In nucleotides, the CDR3 is TGTGCCAGCAGCTTCGAACGCCCCTACGAGCAGTACTTC. Drawing the rest from reference TRBV7-9 and TRBJ2-7, the complete variable domain is DTGVSQNPRHKITKRGQNVTFRCDPISEHNRLYWYRQTLGQGPEFLTYFQNEAQLEKSRLLSDRFSAERPKGSFSTLEIQRTEQGDSAMYLCASSFERPYEQYFGPGTRLTVT.

The chain recombines TRBV7-9 with TRBJ2-3; TRBD1 or TRBD2 may be the D gene (5 bases each). CDR1 is SEHNR, CDR2 FQNEAQ, per germline (reference sequence). CDR3 length: 16 amino acids. V lost 4 bases and J lost 0, with 14 bases in between. As DNA, the CDR3 is TGTGCCAGCAGCTCAACCGGGACGCGTAGCACAGATACGCAGTATTTT. Residues: CASSSTGTRSTDTQYF.

Only a few counts were recorded for this clone. This rearrangement joins TRBV4-1 to TRBJ1-2, with 7 positions matching TRBD1. J lost 5 bases, V lost 1 base, and 7 bases had no gene match. Germline values: CDR1 MGHRA, CDR2 YSYEKL. The CDR3 extends over 15 amino acids. CDR3 nucleotide sequence: TGCGCCAGCAGCCAAGGTTCCAGGGGGACGTATGGCTACACCTTC. Protein sequence: CASSQGSRGTYGYTF.

This clone was counted a few times. The J gene is TRBJ1-3, the V gene TRBV6-6; no clear D gene. CDR3 length equals 13 residues. Trimming took 2 bases from V and 8 from J, leaving 10 bases between them. The germline gives CDR1 MNHNY, CDR2 SVGAGI (reference sequence). The CDR3 reads CASSYPGWDTIYF. CDR3 DNA sequence: TGTGCCAGCAGTTACCCGGGGTGGGACACCATATATTTT.

This clone was counted a few times. The chain uses TRBV6-1 and TRBJ2-5; D not certain. The V gene's germline CDR1 is MNHNS and CDR2 SASEGT. CDR3 length: 16 residues. The V end was cut by 4 bases, the J end by 7 bases, with 22 bases between. CDR3 residues: CASSVEGPNYRGTQYF. Written as DNA, the CDR3 is TGTGCCAGCAGTGTCGAAGGGCCTAATTATCGTGGGACCCAGTACTTC.

The V and J genes are TRBV6-1 and TRBJ2-5; D remains ambiguous. V was clipped by 4 bases and J by 6 bases, with 12 bases between them. CDR1 MNHNS and CDR2 SASEGT come from the germline V gene. The CDR3 consists of 13 residues. The CDR3 sequence: CASSAGLRKTQYF. The CDR3 nucleotides read TGTGCCAGCAGTGCCGGTTTACGGAAGACCCAGTACTTC.

The chain couples TRBV18 to TRBJ1-5; perhaps TRBD1 as D (6 bases). From germline, CDR1 is KGHSH and CDR2 LQKENI. V was clipped by 2 bases and J by 2 bases, with 13 bases between them. The CDR3 totals 16 residues. The CDR3 reads CASSPNGGRGNQPQHF. CDR3 nucleotide sequence: TGTGCCAGCTCACCAAACGGGGGGCGCGGCAATCAGCCCCAGCATTTT.

The chain has TRBV2 and TRBJ2-1; possibly TRBD2 for D (5 bases). The CDR3 is made up of 16 amino acids. Trimming took 6 bases from V and 4 from J, leaving 19 bases between them. Germline CDR1 and CDR2: SNHLY and FYNNEI. CDR3: CASSQRYGDRYNEQFF. The CDR3 bases are TGTGCCAGCAGCCAACGTTACGGGGATAGGTACAATGAGCAGTTCTTC.

The table lists this clone with a few counts. The chain uses TRBV7-9 and TRBJ2-6, with no clear D. The CDR3 totals 14 residues. V lost 3 bases, J lost 0 bases, and 3 bases lay in between. CDR1 SEHNR and CDR2 FQNEAQ come from the germline V gene (reference sequence). CDR3 in amino acids: CASSLISGANVLTF. CDR3 coding DNA: TGTGCCAGCAGCTTGATCTCTGGGGCCAACGTCCTGACTTTC.

This clone was seen a few times. This chain uses TRBV11-2 with TRBJ2-2, with no clear D. The germline V gene has CDR1 SGHAT and CDR2 FQNNGV. V was trimmed by 2 bases and J by 7 bases, leaving 5 bases between them. There are 12 residues in the CDR3. The CDR3 spells CASSLSFGELFF. CDR3 bases: TGTGCCAGCAGCTTATCGTTCGGGGAGCTGTTTTTT.

The chain uses TRBV6-1 and TRBJ2-1; TRBD1 matches at 11 bases. V was clipped by 8 bases and J by 9 bases; unmatched bases: 12. Germline lookup yields CDR1 MNHNS and CDR2 SASEGT. The CDR3 sequence is 15 residues long. The CDR3 sequence: CASQMGTGGLSEQFF. The CDR3 nucleotides are TGTGCCAGCCAAATGGGGACAGGGGGATTGAGTGAGCAGTTCTTC.

The chain employs TRBV2 and TRBJ2-7; 7 bases are shared with TRBD1. From germline, CDR1 is SNHLY and CDR2 FYNNEI. Germline trimming cut 4 bases from V and 0 bases from J; bases unmatched to any gene: 6. The CDR3 is made up of 15 amino acids. CDR3 amino acids: CASSGLRGTSYEQYF. CDR3 bases: TGTGCCAGCAGTGGTCTCAGGGGGACCTCCTACGAGCAGTACTTC.

This sequence joins TRBV6-1 and TRBJ1-5; D is unclear. The germline V gene has CDR1 MNHNS and CDR2 SASEGT. Trimming cost V 6 bases and J 2 bases, with 8 bases left between them. There are 13 residues in the CDR3. CDR3 bases: TGTGCCAGCAGACAGACACGCAATCAGCCCCAGCATTTT. Its translation is CASRQTRNQPQHF.